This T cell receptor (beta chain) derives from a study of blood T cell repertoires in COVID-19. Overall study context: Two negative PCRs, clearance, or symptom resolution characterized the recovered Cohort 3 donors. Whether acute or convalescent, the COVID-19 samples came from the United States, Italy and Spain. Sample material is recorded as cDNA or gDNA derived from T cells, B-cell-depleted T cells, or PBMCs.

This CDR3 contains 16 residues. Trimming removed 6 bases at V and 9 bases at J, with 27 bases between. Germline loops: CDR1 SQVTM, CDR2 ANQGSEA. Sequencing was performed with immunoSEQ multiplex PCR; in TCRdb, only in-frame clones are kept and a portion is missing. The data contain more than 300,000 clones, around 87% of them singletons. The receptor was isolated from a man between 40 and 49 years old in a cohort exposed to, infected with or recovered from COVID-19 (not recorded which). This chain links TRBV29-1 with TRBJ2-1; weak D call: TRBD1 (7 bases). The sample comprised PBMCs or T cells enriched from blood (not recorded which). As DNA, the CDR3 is TGCAGCGTGGGGGACAGTCTGAGGCGGGGAACAAGTGAGCAGTTCTTC. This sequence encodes CSVGDSLRRGTSEQFF.